This T cell receptor beta chain appears in the sequencing data of a study of T cells after yellow fever vaccination. General observations from the study: Peaking on day 5 versus 15, the secondary response was faster but weaker. Abundant bulk-derived clonotypes could contaminate FACS-sorted repertoires.

The CDR3 is 16 residues long. V dropped 5 bases and J dropped 3; count of bases not matched to a gene: 10. In germline, CDR1 is MNHEY, CDR2 SVGEGT. TCRdb processed the 5' RACE reads anew with MiXCR; each CDR3 protein has one entry. In the table there are fewer than 150,000 distinct CDR3 sequences, 7.7% of which are singletons. Ten or more counts support this clonotype. No antigen is known for it. The clonotype originates from a man aged 30 to 45 who received the YFV17D yellow fever vaccine. The chain combines TRBV6-2 or TRBV6-3 with TRBJ2-5; 9 bases are a match to TRBD2. The source material was CD4+ T cells sorted from PBMCs, sampled 5 days after the yellow fever booster vaccination. The CDR3 sequence is CASSRTSADMKETQYF. The CDR3 coding sequence is TGTGCCAGCAGTCGGACTAGCGCCGACATGAAAGAGACCCAGTACTTC.